These 27 T cell receptor beta chains came from one sample sequenced in a study of blood T cells in healthy people across ages. Through a sample-barcoded 5' primer and a J-beta primer mix, a second PCR was run for roughly 6 to 12 cycles. TCRdb re-called the 5' RACE reads with MiXCR, one entry per CDR3 protein. Among 910,000 or so distinct CDR3 sequences listed, roughly half were seen once. Sequenced sample: blood. These receptors were taken from a woman aged 55-69 years in good health.

This clonotype was seen more than once but under ten times. V usage is TRBV28 and J usage is TRBJ2-1; D is possibly TRBD2 (6 bases). The V gene lost 5 bases and the J gene lost 3 bases, with 14 bases spanning the gap. From germline, CDR1 is MDHEN and CDR2 SYDVKM. This CDR3 is 15 amino acids long. The CDR3 coding sequence is TGTGCCAGCAGTCAGATACTAGCCCTCTACAATGAGCAGTTCTTC. Translation: CASSQILALYNEQFF.

The chain links TRBV29-1 to TRBJ2-7, with a weak D call TRBD2 (6 bases). The J call may be incorrect, as the DNA end agrees better with TRBJ2-5. Looked up from germline, CDR1 is SQVTM and CDR2 is ANQGSEA. This CDR3 region has 16 residues. The CDR3, as DNA: TGCAGCGTTGTGGGGTCCGGAGGGGTTCGTACGGAGACCCAGTACTTC. The encoded protein is CSVVGSGGVRTETQYF.

The J gene is TRBJ2-3, the V gene TRBV20-1; unclear D gene. V was trimmed by 0 bases and J by 6 bases, leaving 10 bases between them. Per germline, CDR1 DFQATT and CDR2 SNEGSKA (reference sequence). CDR3 size: 13 residues. The CDR3 is CSARDELPDTQYF. CDR3 coding DNA: TGCAGTGCTAGAGACGAACTCCCGGATACGCAGTATTTT.

The chain joins TRBV12-3 or TRBV12-4 to TRBJ2-5; 7 bases map to TRBD2. The CDR3 loop spans 14 amino acids. With 4 bases clipped from V and 4 bases from J, the junction kept 6 bases outside the gene matches. The CDR3 nucleotides are TGTGCCAGCAGTTATGAGCGGGACCCAGAGACCCAGTACTTC. Protein: CASSYERDPETQYF.

J is TRBJ2-7 and V is TRBV5-5; 10 bases match TRBD1. The germline V gene has CDR1 SGHKS and CDR2 YYEKEE (reference sequence). The V and J ends lost 4 bases and 0 bases, in that order; junction bases with no gene match: 4. The CDR3 is 15 amino acids. For the CDR3, the DNA is TGTGCCAGCAGCGCCCGGGACAGGGGCTCCTACGAGCAGTACTTC. Encoded protein: CASSARDRGSYEQYF.

The gene calls are TRBV7-2 and TRBJ2-3; D ambiguous. CDR3 length: 16 amino acids. The V end was cut by 4 bases, the J end by 2 bases, with 16 bases between. Germline assignment: CDR1 SGHTA and CDR2 FQGNSA. The CDR3 loop reads CASSSRTGSPTDTQYF. In DNA, the CDR3 is TGTGCCAGCAGCTCGAGGACGGGCTCCCCCACAGATACGCAGTATTTT. The full variable domain, completed using reference TRBV7-2 and TRBJ2-3, is GAGVSQSPSNKVTEKGKDVELRCDPISGHTALYWYRQSLGQGLEFLIYFQGNSAPDKSGLPSDRFSAERTGGSVSTLTIQRTQQEDSAVYLCASSSRTGSPTDTQYFGPGTRLTVL.

A few counts support this clonotype. The rearrangement uses TRBV5-6 and TRBJ2-1; D is perhaps TRBD2 (6 bases). This CDR3 is built from 15 residues. Germline V gene sequence: CDR1 SGHDT, CDR2 YYEEEE. Trimming removed 2 bases from V and 4 bases from J, with 13 bases in between. The CDR3 bases are TGTGCCAGCAGCTTTGGAGGGATCGTGTACAATGAGCAGTTCTTC. Protein sequence: CASSFGGIVYNEQFF. Based on the CDR3 plus reference TRBV5-6 and TRBJ2-1, the full variable domain is DAGVTQSPTHLIKTRGQQVTLRCSPKSGHDTVSWYQQALGQGPQFIFQYYEEEERQRGNFPDRFSGHQFPNYSSELNVNALLLGDSALYLCASSFGGIVYNEQFFGPGTRLTVL.

The V gene is TRBV7-9, the J gene TRBJ2-1; no reliable D call. CDR1 and CDR2 from the germline V gene are SEHNR and FQNEAQ (reference sequence). V lost 2 bases to trimming and J lost 7 bases, with 12 bases between them. The CDR3 runs to 14 residues. CDR3 coding DNA: TGTGCCAGCAGCTTAAGGGCAGCTCTTAATGAGCAGTTCTTC. Protein: CASSLRAALNEQFF.

This clonotype was observed a single time. V gene TRBV4-1 combines with J gene TRBJ1-5, with TRBD1 matching over 8 bases. V was clipped by 1 base and J by 9 bases; unmatched bases: 11. This CDR3 is built from 16 residues. Germline V gene data show CDR1 as MGHRA and CDR2 as YSYEKL. CDR3 DNA: TGCGCCAGCAGCCAAGTCGTGACAGGGGATAACCGGCCCCAGCATTTT. This gives the protein CASSQVVTGDNRPQHF.

This clonotype was observed a handful of times. This chain joins TRBV6-6 and TRBJ2-7, with D possibly being TRBD2 (6 bases). Deletions cut 3 bases from V and 0 bases from J, with 12 bases between. The germline CDR1 and CDR2 sequences are MNHNY and SVGAGI (reference sequence). This CDR3 comprises 15 residues. CDR3: CASSYGTAGSYEQYF. The CDR3 DNA follows: TGTGCCAGCAGTTATGGAACAGCGGGCTCCTACGAGCAGTACTTC.

This clonotype was seen repeatedly, ten times or more. V and J are TRBV20-1 and TRBJ2-1; D is ambiguous. V was shortened by 5 bases and J by 11 bases, with 22 bases between the two germline ends. This CDR3 spans 14 amino acids. Germline V gene data show CDR1 as DFQATT and CDR2 as SNEGSKA (reference sequence). This CDR3 is CSAGSRAPLIQQFF. CDR3 bases: TGCAGTGCTGGCTCCCGGGCCCCTCTGATTCAGCAGTTCTTC.

This clonotype showed up just a few times. The J gene is TRBJ2-5, the V gene TRBV12-3 or TRBV12-4; D gene ambiguous. This CDR3 has 14 amino acids. V was cut by 2 bases and J by 3 bases, with 10 bases left in between. Here the CDR3 reads CASSLRAGEETQYF. DNA for the CDR3: TGTGCCAGCAGTTTACGGGCCGGAGAAGAGACCCAGTACTTC.

The chain couples TRBV6-2 or TRBV6-3 to TRBJ2-2; 12 bases map to TRBD1. V lost 0 bases to trimming and J lost 6 bases; unmatched junction nucleotides: 11. CDR1 and CDR2 (germline): MNHEY, SVGEGT. The CDR3 has 19 amino acids. The CDR3 sequence is CASSYSGQGADSAAGELFF. In DNA, the CDR3 is TGTGCCAGCAGTTACTCGGGACAGGGGGCAGATTCGGCCGCCGGGGAGCTGTTTTTT.

Only a few counts were recorded for this clonotype. The V call is TRBV3-1, the J call TRBJ2-4, with D perhaps matching TRBD1 (6 bases). CDR3 length equals 13 residues. V was pared by 1 base and J by 7 bases, with 8 bases between. The V gene's germline CDR1 is LGHDT and CDR2 YNNKEL (reference sequence). The CDR3 spells CASSQGQGNIQYF. The CDR3 nucleotides read TGTGCCAGCAGCCAAGGCCAGGGGAACATTCAGTACTTC.

This chain links TRBV20-1 with TRBJ2-3; TRBD2 might be the D (5 bases). Trimming left V 1 base short and J 0 bases short, with 14 bases between. The germline V gene has CDR1 DFQATT and CDR2 SNEGSKA (reference sequence). The length of the CDR3 is 16 residues. CDR3 DNA sequence: TGCAGTGCTAGAGTGTGGATGTCGGGGAGCACAGATACGCAGTATTTT. Protein sequence: CSARVWMSGSTDTQYF.

The chain employs TRBV13 and TRBJ1-1; D is unresolved. CDR1 and CDR2 (germline): PRHDT, FYEKMQ (reference sequence). The V end lost 2 bases, the J end lost 0 bases, and 10 bases lay between the germline ends. The CDR3 loop spans 15 amino acids. DNA of the CDR3: TGTGCCAGCAGCTTACTAGTCTCATTGAACACTGAAGCTTTCTTT. Its translation is CASSLLVSLNTEAFF.

The chain recombines TRBV28 with TRBJ2-7; D possibly uses TRBD1 or TRBD2 (6 bases each). This CDR3 region has 16 residues. Per germline, CDR1 MDHEN and CDR2 SYDVKM. The V gene lost 5 bases and the J gene lost 4 bases, with 21 bases spanning the gap. CDR3 residues: CASSDPTRGLGYEQYF. The CDR3 coding sequence is TGTGCCAGCAGTGACCCGACCCGGGGGCTGGGATACGAGCAGTACTTC.

The chain combines TRBV29-1 with TRBJ1-2; D is perhaps TRBD1 (5 bases). Germline assignment: CDR1 SQVTM and CDR2 ANQGSEA. The V end lost 5 bases, the J end lost 3 bases, and 13 bases lay between the germline ends. The length of the CDR3 is 13 residues. The CDR3 nucleotides are TGCAGCGTTCCGGGCCTGGGGGACTATGGCTACACCTTC. Protein sequence: CSVPGLGDYGYTF.

The gene calls are TRBV9 and TRBJ1-5; D uncertain. V lost 3 bases, J lost 1 base, and 11 bases lay in between. Germline V gives CDR1 SGDLS, CDR2 YYNGEE. The CDR3 has 15 amino acids. CDR3 protein: CASSGPGESNQPQHF. DNA for the CDR3: TGTGCCAGCAGCGGCCCCGGGGAAAGCAATCAGCCCCAGCATTTT.

The rearrangement joins TRBV2 to TRBJ2-1; 11 bases agree with TRBD2. This CDR3 spans 18 amino acids. CDR1 is SNHLY, CDR2 FYNNEI, per germline. With V trimmed by 5 bases and J by 0 bases, 9 bases remained unmatched. DNA of the CDR3: TGTGCCAGCAGTCCACCGACTAGCGGGAAAAGCTCCTACAATGAGCAGTTCTTC. Its protein is CASSPPTSGKSSYNEQFF.

The rearrangement uses TRBV6-2 or TRBV6-3 and TRBJ2-1; 12 nucleotides match TRBD2. The CDR3 has 17 amino acids. Trimming at V came to 1 base and at J to 9 bases, leaving 10 bases not matched to a gene. Germline CDR1 is MNHEY and CDR2 is SVGEGT. CDR3 nucleotides: TGTGCCAGCAGTTACTTCTCAACTAGCGGGAGGTCCGTTGAGCAGTTCTTC. This translates into CASSYFSTSGRSVEQFF.

This clonotype came up once. This chain connects TRBV28 to TRBJ2-7; the D gene is possibly TRBD1 (6 bases). The CDR3 length is 14 residues. V was trimmed by 3 bases and J by 9 bases, leaving 18 bases between them. Germline-derived CDR1 and CDR2 are MDHEN and SYDVKM. The CDR3 loop reads CASSFLRGGETQYF. The CDR3 DNA reads TGTGCCAGCAGTTTTCTTCGAGGGGGAGAGACGCAGTACTTC.

This clonotype has just a few counts. CDR3 DNA: TGTGCCAGCAGCCCCGTGAACAGGGAGGCGGTCGAGACCCAGTACTTC. Its translation is CASSPVNREAVETQYF. This chain connects TRBV11-2 to TRBJ2-5; D could derive from TRBD1 or TRBD2 (6 bases each). The CDR3 loop spans 16 amino acids. Germline V gene lookup returns CDR1 SGHAT and CDR2 FQNNGV. V lost 5 bases and J lost 5, with 21 bases in between.

The chain is built from TRBV4-1 and TRBJ2-1; no firm D call. The CDR3 totals 14 residues. Germline CDR1 is MGHRA and CDR2 is YSYEKL. V lost 1 base and J 4 bases, leaving 8 bases between the germline ends. The DNA for the CDR3 is TGCGCCAGCAGCCAAGGCTGGGCTTACAATGAGCAGTTCTTC. Protein product: CASSQGWAYNEQFF.

This chain links TRBV29-1 with TRBJ2-5; 9 bases match TRBD1. J was trimmed by 4 bases and V by 4 bases; bases with no gene match: 10. This CDR3 has 15 residues. CDR1 and CDR2 (germline): SQVTM, ANQGSEA. The CDR3 DNA follows: TGCAGCGTTGTAAAGGGTAGGACAGGGGCAGAGACCCAGTACTTC. Protein product: CSVVKGRTGAETQYF.

CDR3 region: CSARDPRGLAGLEQFF. CDR3 sequence (DNA): TGCAGTGCTAGAGATCCTAGGGGACTAGCGGGACTTGAGCAGTTCTTC. The chain recombines TRBV20-1 with TRBJ2-1; 13 bases are shared with TRBD2. The length of the CDR3 is 16 residues. With V trimmed by 0 bases and J by 9 bases, 8 bases remained unmatched. Looked up from germline, CDR1 is DFQATT and CDR2 is SNEGSKA (reference sequence).

In this sample, this clonotype turned up a few times. The V call is TRBV28, the J call TRBJ2-5, with 7 positions matching TRBD1. The CDR3 sequence is 15 residues long. Germline assignment: CDR1 MDHEN and CDR2 SYDVKM. The junction had 11 bases not matched to a gene; V was cut back by 3 bases and J by 7 bases. In DNA, the CDR3 is TGTGCCAGCAGTTTGACAGGGCTCACGGTCGGGACCCAGTACTTC. Translated, it gives CASSLTGLTVGTQYF. Filled out from reference TRBV28 and TRBJ2-5, the complete variable domain reads DVKVTQSSRYLVKRTGEKVFLECVQDMDHENMFWYRQDPGLGLRLIYFSYDVKMKEKGDIPEGYSVSREKKERFSLILESASTNQTSMYLCASSLTGLTVGTQYFGPGTRLLVL.